This TCR beta chain was retrieved from a study of T cell responses to AZD1222 COVID-19 vaccine. Findings and limits, study-wide: Unmutated regions of variants are reportedly targeted by nearly half of spike-specific TCRs.

As regards this clone: Its antigen is as yet unknown.

Germline CDR1 is DFQATT and CDR2 is SNEGSKA (reference sequence). V shed 3 bases and J 4 bases; nucleotides not matched to a gene: 5. This CDR3 comprises 14 residues. Clones were read by immunoSEQ multiplex PCR, and TCRdb kept only the in-frame ones, dropping some. The sample has 70,000 to 95,000 clones, around nine tenths seen once; the top ten hold about 2.8%. The material was peripheral blood, obtained on day 0 of MenACWY control vaccination. The sequence was obtained from an adult in good health. The rearrangement uses TRBV20-1 and TRBJ1-3; TRBD1 matches at 8 bases. The DNA for the CDR3 is TGCAGTGCTAGTAACAGGGGGAGCGGAAACACCATATATTTT. It codes for CSASNRGSGNTIYF.